These 32 T cell receptor beta chains share one sample of origin, sequenced in a study of CD8+CD57+ T cells in acquired aplastic anemia. Sequencing involved patients with CD8+CD57+ cell expansion previously shown by flow cytometry. Investigators profiled TCR beta VDJ and CDR3 from genomic DNA template. TCRdb redid the calling of the reads with MiXCR, one entry per CDR3 protein. This sample yields hundreds of thousands of distinct CDR3 sequences, of which around 30% are seen a single time; nearly 0.85% belongs to the top ten. Sequencing was carried out using sorted CD4+, CD8+, or CD8+CD57+ T cells (not recorded which) from PBMCs. These TCRs come from a human donor with aplastic anemia.

Concerning this clonotype: This may arise from a read error, as a much more abundant clone is one base away. The chain couples TRBV9 to TRBJ1-6; possible D gene TRBD1, 5 bases. Per germline, CDR1 SGDLS and CDR2 YYNGEE. The CDR3 extends over 14 amino acids. The CDR3 here is CVSSVSGINSPLHF. CDR3 DNA sequence: TGTGTCAGCAGCGTATCAGGGATTAATTCACCCCTCCACTTT.

On this clonotype: An end of the junction differs from the germline gene, which may be a read error. J is TRBJ1-6 and V is TRBV6-1, with D possibly being TRBD1 (5 bases). CDR1 is MNHNS, CDR2 SASEGT, per germline. This CDR3 region has 16 residues. The CDR3 protein is CASSRASGTDNSPLRF. CDR3 DNA sequence: TGTGCCAGCAGTAGGGCATCCGGGACGGATAATTCACCCCTCCGCTTT.

This clonotype showed up many times. J is TRBJ1-2 and V is TRBV6-1, with TRBD1 identical over 8 bases. The V segment lost 6 bases and the J segment 7 bases; nucleotides outside the gene matches: 7. Germline CDR1 MNHNS, CDR2 SASEGT. The CDR3 spans 13 residues. CDR3 sequence reads: CASRTTGDRGYTF. In nucleotides, the CDR3 is TGTGCCAGCAGGACGACAGGGGATCGTGGCTACACCTTC.

This clonotype was counted at least ten times. The chain uses TRBV7-6 and TRBJ1-6; D is uncertain. V lost 2 bases to trimming and J lost 7 bases, with 9 bases between them. Germline loops: CDR1 SGHVS, CDR2 FNYEAQ. There are 14 residues in the CDR3. The CDR3 coding sequence is TGTGCCAGCAGCTTACGCGGGGAAAATTCACCCCTCCACTTT. Protein: CASSLRGENSPLHF.

To note about this clonotype: This could be a read error, since a much larger clone is one nucleotide away. A read error is likely, as this CDR3 ends without the conserved phenylalanine or tryptophan. The chain joins TRBV2 to TRBJ1-5; unclear D gene. The CDR3 covers 13 residues. Germline loops: CDR1 SNHLY, CDR2 FYNNEI. V shed 6 bases and J shed 4 bases, with 10 bases lying between them. The CDR3 is CASRRGLNQPQHL. The CDR3 coding sequence is TGTGCCAGCAGAAGAGGACTGAATCAGCCCCAGCATCTT.

This clonotype came up many times. The genes are TRBV29-1 and TRBJ2-3, with 8 positions matching TRBD2. CDR1 SQVTM and CDR2 ANQGSEA come from the germline V gene. The CDR3 is 15 amino acids. V shed 3 bases, J shed 4 bases, and the junction held 9 bases outside the gene matches. CDR3 sequence reads: CSVDGLARGPDTQYF. Written as DNA, the CDR3 is TGCAGCGTTGACGGACTAGCTAGGGGTCCAGATACGCAGTATTTT.

Concerning this clonotype itself: This may come from a read error, since a much larger clone is one base off. The J gene is TRBJ1-1, the V gene TRBV7-8; no definite D call. V dropped 4 bases and J dropped 4 bases, with 16 bases sitting between them. The CDR3 spans 15 residues. Per the germline V gene, CDR1 is SGHVS and CDR2 is FQNEAQ. The CDR3 sequence: CASSSGPVGSTEAFF. In nucleotides, the CDR3 is TGTGCCAGCAGCTCTGGGCCCGTCGGGAGCACTGAAGCTTTCTTT.

This clonotype was counted only a few times. The V and J genes are TRBV7-2 and TRBJ2-7; 10 bases are a match to TRBD2. This CDR3 is built from 15 residues. Per germline, CDR1 SGHTA and CDR2 FQGNSA. V trimming: 8 bases; J trimming: 1 base; junction bases outside the gene matches: 8. The chain's CDR3 is CASRLAGGASYEQYF. For the CDR3, the DNA is TGTGCCAGCCGACTAGCGGGTGGCGCGTCCTACGAGCAGTACTTC.

This clonotype appeared once. Compared with germline, one end of the junction differs, possibly owing to a read error. The chain's CDR3 is CASSIAGGHRGTQYF. In DNA form, the CDR3 reads TGTGCCAGCAGTATAGCGGGGGGGCATCGAGGGACCCAGTACTTC. This chain uses TRBV12-3 or TRBV12-4 with TRBJ2-5; 11 bases are a match to TRBD2. The CDR3 totals 15 residues.

The chain joins TRBV25-1 to TRBJ1-5; D is uncertain. Per the germline V gene, CDR1 is MGHDK and CDR2 is SYGVNS. CDR3 length equals 14 residues. Between the trimmed V and J ends, which lost 5 bases and 7 bases, there was a span of 15 bases. CDR3 nucleotide sequence: TGTGCCAGCAGTTTAGGACGTTGGGCCCAGCCCCAGCATTTT. This gives the protein CASSLGRWAQPQHF.

This clonotype was counted many times. This chain joins TRBV10-3 and TRBJ1-6; D unclear. The V gene lost 4 bases and the J gene lost 8 bases, with 15 bases spanning the gap. Germline V lookup: CDR1 ENHRY, CDR2 SYGVKD. This CDR3 comprises 15 residues. The CDR3 is CAISVSDVTYSPLHF. CDR3 DNA: TGTGCCATCAGTGTATCGGACGTAACATATTCACCCCTCCACTTT.

The table lists this clonotype with many counts. The V gene is TRBV9, the J gene TRBJ1-5, with unresolved D. The CDR3 extends over 14 amino acids. V shed 8 bases and J shed 3 bases, with 15 bases lying between them. Germline loops: CDR1 SGDLS, CDR2 YYNGEE. CDR3 amino acids: CASSDGGYNQPQHF. The CDR3, as DNA: TGTGCCAGTTCCGACGGCGGCTACAATCAGCCCCAGCATTTT.

As concerns this clonotype: A junction boundary mismatches the germline segment, possibly from a read error. The chain recombines TRBV14 with TRBJ1-4; D may be TRBD1 (5 bases). Germline V gene data show CDR1 as SGHDN and CDR2 as FVKESK. The CDR3 sequence is 16 residues long. The CDR3 loop is CASSRGEGATNEKLFF. The CDR3, as DNA: TGCGCCAGCAGCCGAGGGGAGGGAGCTACAAATGAAAAACTGTTTTTT.

There are a few counts of this clonotype. The chain combines TRBV7-2 with TRBJ2-2, with 7 bases fitting TRBD2. Trimming took 3 bases from V and 7 from J; bases not matched to a gene: 2. From germline, CDR1 is SGHTA and CDR2 FQGNSA. The CDR3 length is 13 residues. The chain's CDR3 is CASSFRTSGELFF. The CDR3 DNA reads TGTGCCAGCAGCTTCCGGACTAGCGGGGAGCTGTTTTTT.

Comments on this clonotype: A much larger clonotype is one base distant, so this may be a read error. The CDR3 bases are TGTGCCAGTATTCCCCCGACAGGGACTTCCTACGAGCAGTACTTC. Protein sequence: CASIPPTGTSYEQYF. V is TRBV19 and J is TRBJ2-7; possible D gene TRBD1, 7 bases. In germline, CDR1 is LNHDA, CDR2 SQIVND (reference sequence). The CDR3 runs 15 residues. The V end was cut by 7 bases, the J end by 1 base, with 17 bases between. The complete variable domain, with remaining parts taken from reference TRBV19 and TRBJ2-7, reads DGGITQSPKYLFRKEGQNVTLSCEQNLNHDAMYWYRQDPGQGLRLIYYSQIVNDFQKGDIAEGYSVSREKKESFPLTVTSAQKNPTAFYLCASIPPTGTSYEQYFGPGTRLTVT.

As for this clonotype: This clone may be a read error of a much larger clone one base away. The rearrangement links TRBV12-3 or TRBV12-4 to TRBJ1-5, with D uncertain. Trimming pared 4 bases from V and 6 bases from J, leaving 7 bases between. CDR3 length: 12 residues. As DNA, the CDR3 is TGTGCCAGCAGTTGGAGGAGTCAGCCCCAGCATTTT. Protein product: CASSWRSQPQHF.

DNA for the CDR3: TGCGCCAGCAGCTTGGCGTACAGGGGGAACACTGAAGCTTTCTTT. Translating it yields CASSLAYRGNTEAFF. The J gene is TRBJ1-1, the V gene TRBV5-1; 7 bases are shared with TRBD1. With 0 bases clipped from V and 1 base from J, the junction kept 3 bases outside the gene matches. The germline gives CDR1 SGHRS, CDR2 YFSETQ. The CDR3 covers 15 residues.

This clonotype was counted only a few times. The gene calls are TRBV11-1 and TRBJ1-6; D is undetermined. This CDR3 is 17 amino acids long. Germline lookup yields CDR1 SGHAT and CDR2 FQDESV (reference sequence). V was shortened by 1 base and J by 3 bases, with 13 bases between the two germline ends. The CDR3 DNA sequence: TGTGCCAGCAGCTTAGTGGATACACTACTCTATAATTCACCCCTCCACTTT. It yields the protein CASSLVDTLLYNSPLHF.

This chain connects TRBV5-1 to TRBJ2-3; perhaps TRBD2 as D (6 bases). This CDR3 contains 16 residues. CDR1 is SGHRS and CDR2 is YFSETQ in the germline V gene. The V and J ends lost 4 bases and 6 bases respectively, with 21 bases between them. This CDR3 is CASSPGLDTLPDTQYF. DNA for the CDR3: TGCGCCAGCAGCCCGGGACTCGATACCCTCCCGGATACGCAGTATTTT.

This clonotype appeared many times. This chain joins TRBV2 and TRBJ1-2; D may be TRBD1 (5 bases). Germline assignment: CDR1 SNHLY and CDR2 FYNNEI. This CDR3 region has 14 residues. V lost 6 bases and J 2 bases, leaving 13 bases between the germline ends. CDR3 nucleotides: TGTGCCAGCAGGGCGACAGAGACGAACTATGGCTACACCTTC. It encodes CASRATETNYGYTF. The full variable domain, with the rest looked up from reference TRBV2 and TRBJ1-2, is EPEVTQTPSHQVTQMGQEVILRCVPISNHLYFYWYRQILGQKVEFLVSFYNNEISEKSEIFDDQFSVERPDGSNFTLKIRSTKLEDSAMYFCASRATETNYGYTFGSGTRLTVV.

This chain links TRBV19 with TRBJ2-3; the D gene is possibly TRBD1 (5 bases). Deletions cut 9 bases from V and 4 bases from J, with 11 bases between. The CDR3 runs 12 residues. Germline CDR1 is LNHDA and CDR2 is SQIVND (reference sequence). The CDR3 DNA sequence: TGTGCCAGCAGAAGACAGTCAGATACGCAGTATTTT. Residues: CASRRQSDTQYF.

This clonotype was observed a handful of times. J is TRBJ2-2 and V is TRBV9; no definite D call. The CDR3 totals 13 residues. The V end lost 6 bases, the J end lost 7 bases, and 13 bases lay between the germline ends. Germline-derived CDR1 and CDR2 are SGDLS and YYNGEE. CDR3 sequence (DNA): TGTGCCAGCAAGGGCCCTATGATCGGGGAGCTGTTTTTT. This codes for CASKGPMIGELFF.

This clonotype was observed a few times. The rearrangement links TRBV7-3 to TRBJ2-1, with D unclear. Germline V lookup: CDR1 SGHTA, CDR2 FQGTGA. The CDR3 extends over 15 amino acids. Trimming removed 3 bases at V and 0 bases at J, with 9 bases between. CDR3 sequence reads: CASSLGPSSYNEQFF. CDR3 in DNA: TGTGCCAGCAGCTTGGGCCCGAGCTCCTACAATGAGCAGTTCTTC. The full variable domain, its missing parts supplied by reference TRBV7-3 and TRBJ2-1, is GAGVSQTPSNKVTEKGKYVELRCDPISGHTALYWYRQSLGQGPEFLIYFQGTGAADDSGLPNDRFFAVRPEGSVSTLKIQRTERGDSAVYLCASSLGPSSYNEQFFGPGTRLTVL.

This clonotype has only a few counts. This chain connects TRBV20-1 to TRBJ2-3; 8 bases match TRBD2. V was clipped by 5 bases and J by 0 bases; unmatched bases: 4. CDR3 size: 14 residues. Germline-derived CDR1 and CDR2 are DFQATT and SNEGSKA (reference sequence). The CDR3 here is CSALRGGSTDTQYF. DNA for the CDR3: TGCAGTGCTTTACGGGGGGGCAGCACAGATACGCAGTATTTT.

This clonotype has just one count. This chain's CDR3 is CASSLGYSAFQDTQYF. In DNA, the CDR3 is TGTGCCAGCAGTTTAGGGTATAGCGCGTTCCAAGATACGCAGTATTTT. V usage is TRBV12-3 or TRBV12-4 and J usage is TRBJ2-3, with D perhaps matching TRBD2 (5 bases). There are 16 residues in the CDR3. Between the trimmed V and J ends, which lost 1 base and 5 bases, there was a span of 16 bases.

This clonotype occurred a few times. The V call is TRBV5-1, the J call TRBJ1-1; 8 bases line up with TRBD1. V was pared by 4 bases and J by 3 bases, with 5 bases of the junction left unmatched. Germline V CDR1 and CDR2: SGHRS, YFSETQ. The CDR3 length is 14 residues. In DNA, the CDR3 is TGCGCCAGCAGCAGCGGGACAGGACACACTGAAGCTTTCTTT. Encoded protein: CASSSGTGHTEAFF.

A word on this clonotype: This clone may be a read error of a much larger clone one base away. This chain links TRBV2 with TRBJ2-1; the match to TRBD2 covers 13 bases. This CDR3 has 15 residues. The V gene's germline CDR1 is SNHLY and CDR2 FYNNEI. The CDR3 loop reads CASTKLAGGQSEQSF. The CDR3 DNA follows: TGTGCCAGCACCAAACTAGCGGGGGGGCAGAGTGAGCAGTCCTTC.

Points on this clonotype: The conserved phenylalanine or tryptophan normally closing the CDR3 is absent here, so this likely arose from a read error. No DNA is shown, since the ends of the CDR3 on it are uncertain; the CDR3 is the one TCRdb lists. The chain carries TRBV19 and TRBJ1-6; the D segment call TRBD1 is taken from the table without a DNA check. Germline CDR1 reads LNHDA; CDR2 reads SQIVND (reference sequence). From its first to its last residue, the CDR3 has 11 amino acids. Here the CDR3 reads CASSETGALFS.

In DNA form, the CDR3 reads TGTGCCAGCAGCGCCCCGGGACAGGGGGAAGCTTTCTTT. It is translated as CASSAPGQGEAFF. The chain joins TRBV6-1 to TRBJ1-1; 10 bases line up with TRBD1. Germline CDR1 is MNHNS and CDR2 is SASEGT. V was clipped by 6 bases and J by 8 bases; unmatched bases: 6. The CDR3 is 13 amino acids.

This clonotype was counted a few times. The V and J genes are TRBV20-1 and TRBJ2-3; 8 positions match TRBD2. V lost 6 bases and J lost 2; bases outside the gene matches: 7. Germline lookup yields CDR1 DFQATT and CDR2 SNEGSKA (reference sequence). CDR3 length: 14 residues. Here the CDR3 reads CSATPGGVTDTQYF. The CDR3 DNA is TGCAGTGCAACGCCGGGGGGGGTCACAGATACGCAGTATTTT.

At least ten counts were recorded for this clonotype. The chain combines TRBV7-2 with TRBJ1-1; unclear D gene. The CDR3 is made up of 14 amino acids. Germline assignment: CDR1 SGHTA and CDR2 FQGNSA. V shed 0 bases and J shed 4 bases, with 9 bases lying between them. The chain's CDR3 is CASSLALRSTEAFF. The DNA for the CDR3 is TGTGCCAGCAGCTTAGCCTTAAGGTCCACTGAAGCTTTCTTT.

About this clonotype itself: Since a much larger clone is just one base distant, this may be a read error. The V gene is TRBV7-8, the J gene TRBJ1-4; D remains unclear. The germline gives CDR1 SGHVS, CDR2 FQNEAQ. The CDR3 is 12 amino acids. The CDR3 region is CAGSLEREKLFF. In DNA form, the CDR3 reads TGTGCCGGCAGCTTAGAACGGGAAAAACTGTTTTTT.